The next 32 T cell receptor beta chains were all read from a single sample in a study of monozygotic twins with inflammatory bowel disease. One entry per CDR3 protein, without DNA, is what TCRdb gives after re-calling the 5' RACE reads. The repertoire shows 200,000 to 250,000 distinct CDR3 sequences; the top ten hold 1.6%. Sequencing was carried out using blood. Every receptor here comes from a human donor with ulcerative colitis or Crohn's disease, or a healthy co-twin of an affected twin (not recorded which).

This chain connects TRBV20-1 to TRBJ1-1; TCRdb's D gene call, TRBD1, goes unchecked for lack of DNA. Germline V gene data show CDR1 as DFQATT and CDR2 as SNEGSKA (reference sequence). The CDR3 runs to 14 residues. The CDR3 reads CSAFRDRGNTEAFF.

The CDR3 sequence is CASSTGTGGNEQFF. The chain carries TRBV5-1 and TRBJ2-1; absent DNA, TCRdb's TRBD1 call cannot be checked. The germline CDR1 and CDR2 sequences are SGHRS and YFSETQ. This CDR3 comprises 14 residues. Supplemented by reference TRBV5-1 and TRBJ2-1, the full variable domain reads KAGVTQTPRYLIKTRGQQVTLSCSPISGHRSVSWYQQTPGQGLQFLFEYFSETQRNKGNFPGRFSGRQFSNSRSEMNVSTLELGDSALYLCASSTGTGGNEQFFGPGTRLTVL.

V usage is TRBV12-3 or TRBV12-4 and J usage is TRBJ2-1; TCRdb outputs TRBD1, but without DNA this stays unchecked. CDR3 length equals 14 residues. Here the CDR3 reads CASSDRVTYNEQFF.

V gene TRBV7-9 combines with J gene TRBJ1-1; there is no DNA to check the TCRdb D call of TRBD1. The germline V gene has CDR1 SEHNR and CDR2 FQNEAQ (reference sequence). The CDR3 sequence is 17 residues long. The CDR3 sequence: CASSLNQGTLMNTEAFF.

This sequence joins TRBV27 and TRBJ2-6; TCRdb proposes TRBD1, but this gene call is untestable without DNA. Germline-derived CDR1 and CDR2 are MNHEY and SMNVEV (reference sequence). The CDR3 spans 15 residues. The chain's CDR3 is CASSSPSAGANVLTF. Full variable domain (missing parts from reference TRBV27 and TRBJ2-6): EAQVTQNPRYLITVTGKKLTVTCSQNMNHEYMSWYRQDPGLGLRQIYYSMNVEVTDKGDVPEGYKVSRKEKRNFPLILESPSPNQTSLYFCASSSPSAGANVLTFGAGSRLTVL.

The chain carries TRBV5-1 and TRBJ2-5. The CDR3 loop spans 14 amino acids. CDR1 is SGHRS and CDR2 is YFSETQ in the germline V gene. CDR3 protein: CASSLRSRQETQYF.

The J gene is TRBJ1-1, the V gene TRBV7-9; absent DNA, TCRdb's TRBD1 call cannot be checked. The CDR3 has 13 amino acids. Germline CDR1 reads SEHNR; CDR2 reads FQNEAQ (reference sequence). CDR3 region: CASSFPGATEAFF.

The chain couples TRBV5-1 to TRBJ2-1; TCRdb reports TRBD1, a call that lacks DNA to check it against. The germline CDR1 and CDR2 sequences are SGHRS and YFSETQ. The CDR3 contains 16 residues. CDR3 region: CASSGGRGTGMNEQFF. The whole variable domain, remainder taken from reference TRBV5-1 and TRBJ2-1, is KAGVTQTPRYLIKTRGQQVTLSCSPISGHRSVSWYQQTPGQGLQFLFEYFSETQRNKGNFPGRFSGRQFSNSRSEMNVSTLELGDSALYLCASSGGRGTGMNEQFFGPGTRLTVL.

The chain couples TRBV6-5 to TRBJ1-1; no DNA is available, so the TRBD1 call from TCRdb remains unchecked. CDR1 and CDR2 (germline): MNHEY, SVGAGI. The CDR3 length is 14 residues. This chain's CDR3 is CASSYSPGTSKAFF.

V usage is TRBV7-9 and J usage is TRBJ1-1. Germline V gives CDR1 SEHNR, CDR2 FQNEAQ (reference sequence). There are 15 residues in the CDR3. The CDR3 loop reads CASSPPAGGGTEAFF.

The chain joins TRBV7-8 to TRBJ2-7; TCRdb's D call of TRBD1 is untestable without DNA. Germline values: CDR1 SGHVS, CDR2 FQNEAQ. CDR3 length: 14 residues. The chain's CDR3 is CASQSGPRVYEQYF.

The J gene is TRBJ1-2, the V gene TRBV18. There are 15 residues in the CDR3. The germline V gene has CDR1 KGHSH and CDR2 LQKENI. The CDR3 here is CASSPQGGANYGYTF.

The J gene is TRBJ1-1, the V gene TRBV28; TCRdb calls TRBD1, which cannot be checked without DNA. CDR1 is MDHEN, CDR2 SYDVKM, per germline. There are 15 residues in the CDR3. CDR3 sequence: CASNPGSARQSEAFF.

The chain is built from TRBV12-3 or TRBV12-4 and TRBJ1-5; TCRdb indicates TRBD1, and absent DNA this call remains unverified. The CDR3 length is 15 residues. CDR3 loop: CASSPDRGRGQPQHF.

V gene TRBV12-3 or TRBV12-4 combines with J gene TRBJ1-4; TCRdb proposes TRBD1, but this gene call is untestable without DNA. CDR3 size: 15 residues. The CDR3: CASSHRDRGWEKLFF.

This chain joins TRBV3-1 and TRBJ2-2. Germline V gene data show CDR1 as LGHDT and CDR2 as YNNKEL (reference sequence). CDR3 length: 13 amino acids. The CDR3 region is CASSTPSTGELFF.

This chain joins TRBV2 and TRBJ2-5; TCRdb returns TRBD1, unconfirmable since there is no DNA. Germline loops: CDR1 SNHLY, CDR2 FYNNEI. The CDR3 runs 14 residues. The CDR3 spells CASSQRTGKETQYF.

V usage is TRBV6-1 and J usage is TRBJ2-5; TCRdb gives TRBD1 as the D gene, but with no DNA this cannot be confirmed. Germline V lookup: CDR1 MNHNS, CDR2 SASEGT. CDR3 length: 14 residues. CDR3 in amino acids: CASRNRGGGETQYF.

The CDR3 loop is CASSQGPTSGTEAFF. The chain recombines TRBV3-1 with TRBJ1-1. Germline CDR1 and CDR2: LGHDT and YNNKEL (reference sequence). The CDR3 spans 15 residues. Using reference TRBV3-1 and TRBJ1-1 for the parts outside the CDR3, the full variable domain is DTAVSQTPKYLVTQMGNDKSIKCEQNLGHDTMYWYKQDSKKFLKIMFSYNNKELIINETVPNRFSPKSPDKAHLNLHINSLELGDSAVYFCASSQGPTSGTEAFFGQGTRLTVV.

The chain is built from TRBV5-1 and TRBJ2-7; TCRdb indicates TRBD1, and absent DNA this call remains unverified. CDR3 length: 16 residues. Germline-derived CDR1 and CDR2 are SGHRS and YFSETQ. CDR3 sequence: CASSLVPDTTTYEQYF. The variable domain in full, completed from reference TRBV5-1 and TRBJ2-7, reads KAGVTQTPRYLIKTRGQQVTLSCSPISGHRSVSWYQQTPGQGLQFLFEYFSETQRNKGNFPGRFSGRQFSNSRSEMNVSTLELGDSALYLCASSLVPDTTTYEQYFGPGTRLTVT.

V is TRBV27 and J is TRBJ1-1. The CDR3 loop spans 13 amino acids. Germline V CDR1 and CDR2: MNHEY, SMNVEV (reference sequence). The CDR3 is CASSLKGRTEAFF.

The V call is TRBV2, the J call TRBJ1-1; absent DNA, TCRdb's TRBD1 call cannot be checked. CDR1 SNHLY and CDR2 FYNNEI come from the germline V gene. The CDR3 length is 13 residues. This CDR3 reads CASRAAGGTEAFF.

This CDR3 is CASSQDTPGPNYNEQFF. The chain combines TRBV3-1 with TRBJ2-1; TCRdb gives TRBD1 as the D gene, but with no DNA this cannot be confirmed. Germline V gene sequence: CDR1 LGHDT, CDR2 YNNKEL (reference sequence). The CDR3 runs 17 residues.

This chain uses TRBV27 with TRBJ1-6; TCRdb outputs TRBD1, but without DNA this stays unchecked. This CDR3 spans 14 amino acids. Germline lookup yields CDR1 MNHEY and CDR2 SMNVEV (reference sequence). The CDR3 is CASKEGAGNSPLHF.

The V call is TRBV12-3 or TRBV12-4, the J call TRBJ2-1; TCRdb's D call of TRBD1 is untestable without DNA. The CDR3 runs 13 residues. CDR3 sequence reads: CASRTTGGNEQFF.

CDR3 region: CASSLWAGAPEKLFF. This sequence joins TRBV5-8 and TRBJ1-4; TCRdb reports TRBD1, a call that lacks DNA to check it against. The V gene's germline CDR1 is SGHTS and CDR2 YDEGEE. CDR3 length: 15 residues.

V gene TRBV6-1 combines with J gene TRBJ1-1; absent DNA, TCRdb's TRBD1 call cannot be checked. The CDR3 consists of 14 residues. Germline V lookup: CDR1 MNHNS, CDR2 SASEGT. The CDR3 loop is CASGEQGAGTEAFF.

The J gene is TRBJ2-2, the V gene TRBV4-1. The CDR3 extends over 18 amino acids. Germline CDR1 MGHRA, CDR2 YSYEKL. The CDR3 sequence is CASSGGGTIGVNTGELFF.

This sequence joins TRBV20-1 and TRBJ2-7; as DNA is missing, the TRBD1 call by TCRdb cannot be tested. The length of the CDR3 is 16 residues. Germline CDR1 is DFQATT and CDR2 is SNEGSKA (reference sequence). The CDR3 here is CSATRSLGQGSYEQYF.

V gene TRBV5-5 combines with J gene TRBJ2-7; TCRdb selects TRBD1, and the lack of DNA leaves this call unchecked. The germline CDR1 and CDR2 sequences are SGHKS and YYEKEE (reference sequence). CDR3 size: 15 residues. The CDR3 sequence is CASSLRQAYSYEQYF.

The chain combines TRBV12-3 or TRBV12-4 with TRBJ2-3; TCRdb proposes TRBD2, but this gene call is untestable without DNA. The CDR3 covers 15 residues. CDR3: CASSPWRGATDTQYF.

The V gene is TRBV7-3, the J gene TRBJ2-1; the TRBD1 assignment by TCRdb is unverifiable without DNA. This CDR3 region has 16 residues. CDR1 is SGHTA and CDR2 is FQGTGA in the germline V gene. The chain's CDR3 is CASSRSGTGSYNEQFF.